The 27 T cell receptor beta chains presented below share a single source sample, sequenced in a study of blood T cell repertoires in COVID-19. Sequenced by immunoSEQ multiplex PCR; TCRdb stores in-frame clones only, minus some. The sample contains just over 250,000 clones, 88% of which appear only once. The sequenced sample consisted of peripheral blood. The receptor source for this set is a man in his sixties who had recovered from COVID-19.

This clone appeared once. The chain links TRBV5-1 to TRBJ2-5; 12 positions match TRBD1. Losses at the gene ends were 4 bases for V and 4 bases for J; bases not matched to a gene: 11. This CDR3 region has 17 residues. Germline V CDR1 and CDR2: SGHRS, YFSETQ. The CDR3 spells CASSLGTGGVVRETQYF. The CDR3 DNA sequence: TGCGCCAGCAGCCTCGGGACAGGGGGCGTGGTGCGAGAGACCCAGTACTTC.

This chain connects TRBV9 to TRBJ1-2; 9 bases match TRBD1. CDR3 length equals 15 residues. The J segment lost 3 bases and the V segment lost 5 bases, leaving 8 bases of the junction unmatched. Germline V gene lookup returns CDR1 SGDLS and CDR2 YYNGEE. CDR3 sequence: CASRRGTGIYYGYTF. The CDR3 DNA reads as TGTGCCAGCAGAAGGGGGACAGGGATTTACTATGGCTACACCTTC.

The V and J genes are TRBV14 and TRBJ2-1, with 7 positions matching TRBD2. The CDR3 spans 14 residues. Germline V gene sequence: CDR1 SGHDN, CDR2 FVKESK. The V and J ends lost 4 bases and 9 bases, in that order; junction bases with no gene match: 9. The CDR3 bases are TGTGCCAGCAGCCCGAGCGGGGTAGGCGGTGAGCAGTTCTTC. Translating gives CASSPSGVGGEQFF.

The genes are TRBV7-2 and TRBJ2-5, with 9 bases lining up with TRBD1. The junction had 8 bases not matched to a gene; V was cut back by 5 bases and J by 4 bases. CDR3 length equals 15 residues. Germline-derived CDR1 and CDR2 are SGHTA and FQGNSA. In DNA form, the CDR3 reads TGTGCCAGCAGCGAGGGGGACAGGGTTCGAGAGACCCAGTACTTC. Translated, it gives CASSEGDRVRETQYF. Variable domain in full (rest from reference TRBV7-2 and TRBJ2-5): GAGVSQSPSNKVTEKGKDVELRCDPISGHTALYWYRQSLGQGLEFLIYFQGNSAPDKSGLPSDRFSAERTGGSVSTLTIQRTQQEDSAVYLCASSEGDRVRETQYFGPGTRLLVL.

J is TRBJ2-3 and V is TRBV6-5; no reliable D call. This CDR3 is 14 amino acids long. V gave up 0 bases and J gave up 5 bases, with 9 bases separating them. Germline V gene sequence: CDR1 MNHEY, CDR2 SVGAGI. CDR3: CASSYSHIQDTQYF. Here the CDR3 DNA reads TGTGCCAGCAGTTACTCGCATATACAAGATACGCAGTATTTT.

V gene TRBV25-1 combines with J gene TRBJ2-7, with TRBD1 identical over 8 bases. CDR3 length: 14 amino acids. V dropped 3 bases and J dropped 5; count of bases not matched to a gene: 6. The germline V gene encodes CDR1 MGHDK and CDR2 SYGVNS. As DNA, the CDR3 is TGTGCCAGCAGTGACGTCCAGGGGGCGAACGAGCAGTACTTC. Its translation is CASSDVQGANEQYF.

The gene calls are TRBV5-8 and TRBJ1-5; 7 bases agree with TRBD1. Germline trimming cut 4 bases from V and 0 bases from J; bases unmatched to any gene: 4. CDR1 is SGHTS, CDR2 YDEGEE, per germline. This CDR3 is 15 amino acids long. CDR3 coding DNA: TGTGCCAGCAGCCCGGGACAGTATAGCAATCAGCCCCAGCATTTT. It codes for CASSPGQYSNQPQHF. The entire variable domain, with the rest obtained from reference TRBV5-8 and TRBJ1-5, is as follows: EAGVTQSPTHLIKTRGQQATLRCSPISGHTSVYWYQQALGLGLQFLLWYDEGEERNRGNFPPRFSGRQFPNYSSELNVNALELEDSALYLCASSPGQYSNQPQHFGDGTRLSIL.

V gene TRBV28 combines with J gene TRBJ2-1; 10 positions match TRBD1. Trimming removed 6 bases from V and 14 bases from J; junction bases left unmatched: 7. Germline values: CDR1 MDHEN, CDR2 SYDVKM. The CDR3 runs 12 residues. The CDR3 region has the DNA TGTGCCAGCAGCCGGGACAGGGGTCTTGAGTTCTTC. Amino acids: CASSRDRGLEFF.

The V gene is TRBV9, the J gene TRBJ1-2; D perhaps matches TRBD1 (5 bases). V shed 1 base and J shed 4 bases, with 11 bases lying between them. In germline, CDR1 is SGDLS, CDR2 YYNGEE. CDR3 length: 14 amino acids. The chain's CDR3 is CASSVQGGGYGYTF. As DNA, the CDR3 is TGTGCCAGCAGCGTACAGGGAGGTGGCTATGGCTACACCTTC.

The genes are TRBV6-5 and TRBJ2-5, with D uncertain. Trimming shortened V by 3 bases and J by 4 bases, and 3 bases separated the two germline ends. The CDR3 has 11 residues. Germline CDR1 is MNHEY and CDR2 is SVGAGI. The CDR3 protein is CASSYLETQYF. As DNA, the CDR3 is TGTGCCAGCAGTTATCTAGAGACCCAGTACTTC.

V usage is TRBV3-1 (or the pseudogene TRBV3-2) and J usage is TRBJ1-3; D call uncertain. Germline CDR1 is LGHDT and CDR2 is YNNKEL (reference sequence). The CDR3 has 11 amino acids. V shed 3 bases and J shed 8 bases, with 5 bases lying between them. The CDR3 region is CASSQADTIYF. As DNA, the CDR3 is TGTGCCAGCAGCCAGGCCGACACCATATATTTT.

This chain uses TRBV27 with TRBJ2-3, with D possibly TRBD1 on 5 matching bases. This CDR3 has 16 residues. Germline-derived CDR1 and CDR2 are MNHEY and SMNVEV (reference sequence). V dropped 0 bases and J dropped 3 bases, with 13 bases sitting between them. The CDR3 DNA follows: TGTGCCAGCAGTTTATCGGGGCAGTTTTTTACAGATACGCAGTATTTT. Residues: CASSLSGQFFTDTQYF.

The chain links TRBV10-1 to TRBJ2-2; D is perhaps TRBD1 (6 bases). CDR1 is WNHNN and CDR2 is SYGVQD in the germline V gene (reference sequence). This CDR3 region has 14 residues. V gave up 4 bases and J gave up 6 bases, with 12 bases separating them. As DNA, the CDR3 is TGCGCCAGCAGTGTGGACAGTTGGTCCGGGGAGCTGTTTTTT. This encodes CASSVDSWSGELFF.

As for this clone: The junction shows a germline mismatch at one end, possibly a read error. This chain joins TRBV6-6 and TRBJ1-1; 7 bases are shared with TRBD1. Germline V gives CDR1 MNHNY, CDR2 SVGAGI (reference sequence). CDR3 length: 13 residues. Here the CDR3 reads CASSYLEGARVIF. In DNA, the CDR3 is TGTGCCAGCAGTTACCTGGAGGGGGCAAGGGTGATCTTT.

The chain is built from TRBV19 and TRBJ1-6, with D uncertain. From germline, CDR1 is LNHDA and CDR2 SQIVND (reference sequence). The CDR3 extends over 17 amino acids. The V end lost 5 bases, the J end lost 1 base, and 15 bases lay between the germline ends. The CDR3 loop is CASSFLNDGSYNSPLHF. CDR3 bases: TGTGCCAGTAGTTTCCTAAACGACGGGTCCTATAATTCACCCCTCCACTTT.

The rearrangement joins TRBV19 to TRBJ1-6; D is perhaps TRBD1 (5 bases). The CDR3 totals 13 residues. Germline V gene sequence: CDR1 LNHDA, CDR2 SQIVND (reference sequence). Trimming cost V 6 bases and J 10 bases, with 13 bases left between them. This chain's CDR3 is CASSGLRGSPLHF. CDR3 nucleotide sequence: TGTGCCAGTAGCGGACTACGGGGGTCACCCCTCCACTTT.

This chain links TRBV18 with TRBJ1-1; 9 bases align to TRBD1. The germline V gene has CDR1 KGHSH and CDR2 LQKENI. V was pared by 0 bases and J by 5 bases, with 4 bases of the junction left unmatched. CDR3 length: 15 amino acids. CDR3 sequence reads: CASSPPGQGRTEAFF. Written as DNA, the CDR3 is TGTGCCAGCTCACCACCTGGACAGGGGCGGACTGAAGCTTTCTTT.

The rearrangement links TRBV5-1 to TRBJ1-2, with D maybe TRBD1 (5 bases). CDR3 length: 15 amino acids. The ends were cut back, 6 bases at V and 4 bases at J, with 19 bases in the middle. The V gene's germline CDR1 is SGHRS and CDR2 YFSETQ. As DNA, the CDR3 is TGCGCCAGCACCGACCTTCGCACAGGACCCTATGGCTACACCTTC. Translated, it gives CASTDLRTGPYGYTF.

This chain links TRBV6-5 with TRBJ1-1; no clear D. The CDR3 consists of 13 residues. The ends were cut back, 4 bases at V and 0 bases at J, with 6 bases in the middle. Germline CDR1 is MNHEY and CDR2 is SVGAGI. CDR3 loop: CASSFGMNTEAFF. The CDR3 coding sequence is TGTGCCAGCAGTTTCGGTATGAACACTGAAGCTTTCTTT.

The rearrangement links TRBV2 to TRBJ1-1; D perhaps matches TRBD1 (5 bases). The germline V and J ends were trimmed by 7 bases and 5 bases, with 14 bases remaining between them. The CDR3 is 13 residues long. The germline CDR1 and CDR2 sequences are SNHLY and FYNNEI. The CDR3 reads CASTSTGGTEAFF. DNA of the CDR3: TGTGCCAGCACCTCGACCGGGGGGACTGAAGCTTTCTTT.

The chain links TRBV6-5 to TRBJ2-6; the D is unclear. CDR3 size: 16 residues. CDR1 is MNHEY, CDR2 SVGAGI, per germline. Trimming pared 0 bases from V and 0 bases from J, leaving 6 bases between. In DNA, the CDR3 is TGTGCCAGCAGTTACTCATCCGGCTCTGGGGCCAACGTCCTGACTTTC. This codes for CASSYSSGSGANVLTF.

Comment on this clone: This same CDR3 is encoded by further DNA sequences in the sample. The V gene is TRBV6-5, the J gene TRBJ1-6, with 7 nucleotides matching TRBD1. V dropped 6 bases and J dropped 7; count of bases not matched to a gene: 3. Germline CDR1 and CDR2: MNHEY and SVGAGI. The CDR3 extends over 13 amino acids. As DNA, the CDR3 is TGTGCCAGCAGGGACAGGTCGAATTCACCCCTCCACTTT. As protein: CASRDRSNSPLHF.

This clone was seen a single time. The rearrangement joins TRBV21-1 to TRBJ2-3; the D call of TRBD2 is as the table states it, not checked on the DNA. TRBV21-1 constitutes a pseudogene. CDR3 length: 13 amino acids. CDR3 amino acids: CAKTSWPTDTQYF. In DNA, the CDR3 is TGTGCCAAGACTAGCTGGCCCACAGATACGCAGTATTTT.

This rearrangement joins TRBV27 to TRBJ2-7; TRBD1 matches at 8 bases. Germline CDR1 and CDR2: MNHEY and SMNVEV (reference sequence). The length of the CDR3 is 17 residues. V gave up 2 bases and J gave up 3 bases; unmatched junction bases: 12. The CDR3 protein is CASSLMGTGSPGYEQYF. DNA of the CDR3: TGTGCCAGCAGTTTAATGGGGACAGGCTCTCCGGGCTACGAGCAGTACTTC.

The chain employs TRBV30 and TRBJ1-1; the D gene is possibly TRBD1 (6 bases). Trimming took 4 bases from V and 11 from J, leaving 17 bases between them. This CDR3 is built from 12 residues. Germline CDR1 is GTSNPN and CDR2 is SVGIG (reference sequence). The CDR3 sequence: CAWTPGAGYAFF. CDR3 bases: TGTGCCTGGACCCCAGGGGCAGGGTATGCTTTCTTT.

The chain is built from TRBV27 and TRBJ1-5; D is perhaps TRBD1 (5 bases). This CDR3 has 15 residues. Trimming took off 2 bases at V and 4 bases at J, with 12 bases between the two ends. The germline V gene encodes CDR1 MNHEY and CDR2 SMNVEV (reference sequence). Here the CDR3 DNA reads TGTGCCAGCAGTTTAGGGGCTATGCTGAATCAGCCCCAGCATTTT. Its translation: CASSLGAMLNQPQHF.

The gene calls are TRBV24-1 and TRBJ1-2; 11 bases are shared with TRBD1. V lost 4 bases and J lost 8; bases outside the gene matches: 8. The germline V gene encodes CDR1 KGHDR and CDR2 SFDVKD. The CDR3 has 15 residues. The CDR3 DNA follows: TGTGCCACCAGTGACGCCGGGACAGGGGGGACAGGCTACACCTTC. Translation gives CATSDAGTGGTGYTF.